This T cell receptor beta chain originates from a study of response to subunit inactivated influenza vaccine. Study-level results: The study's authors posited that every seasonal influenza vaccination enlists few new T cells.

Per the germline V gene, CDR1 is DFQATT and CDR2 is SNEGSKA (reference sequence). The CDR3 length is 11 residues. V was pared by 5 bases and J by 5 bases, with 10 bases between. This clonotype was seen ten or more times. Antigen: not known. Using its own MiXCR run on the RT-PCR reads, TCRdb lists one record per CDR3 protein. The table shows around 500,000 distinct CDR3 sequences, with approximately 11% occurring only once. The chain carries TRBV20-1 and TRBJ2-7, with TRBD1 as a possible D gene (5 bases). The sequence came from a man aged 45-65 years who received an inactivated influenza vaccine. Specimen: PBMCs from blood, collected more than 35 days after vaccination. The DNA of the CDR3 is TGCAGTGCTGGATGGGGCAACGAGCAGTACTTC. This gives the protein CSAGWGNEQYF.